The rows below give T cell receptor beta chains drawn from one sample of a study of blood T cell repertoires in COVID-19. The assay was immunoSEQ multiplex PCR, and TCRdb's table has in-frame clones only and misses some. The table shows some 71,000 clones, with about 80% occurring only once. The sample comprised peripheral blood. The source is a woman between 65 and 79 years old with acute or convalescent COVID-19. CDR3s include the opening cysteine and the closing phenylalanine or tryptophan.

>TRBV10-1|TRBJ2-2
CASSELGGRELFF
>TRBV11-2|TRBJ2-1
CASTRDRSYNEQFF
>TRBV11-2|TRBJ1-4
CASSLDSGRGVGEKLFF
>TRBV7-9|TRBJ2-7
CASSPIGGAYEQYF
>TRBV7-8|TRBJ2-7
CASRVTGTSGGLAYEQYF
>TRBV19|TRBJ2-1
CASKGGPSSYNEQFF
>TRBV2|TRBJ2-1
CASSEATTGLAPYNEQFF
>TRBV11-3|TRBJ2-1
CASSGTSTPSSYNEQFF
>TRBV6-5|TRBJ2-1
CASSYGASGRAGEQFF
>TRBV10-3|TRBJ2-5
CAISELTSGQETQYF
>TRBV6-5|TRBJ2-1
CASTLPLAGGYEQFF
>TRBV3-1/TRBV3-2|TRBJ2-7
CASSLTRSYEQYF
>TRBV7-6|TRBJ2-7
CASSLGQDGVPEQYF
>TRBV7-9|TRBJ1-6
CASGPLNSPLHF
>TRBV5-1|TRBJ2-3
CASSLGSPEDTQYF
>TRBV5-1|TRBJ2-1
CASSLDGSGNNEQFF
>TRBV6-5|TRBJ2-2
CASVRANTGELFF
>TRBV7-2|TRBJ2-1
CASSKRSGAAPGNEQFF
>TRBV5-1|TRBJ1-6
CASSSRDTNNSPLHF
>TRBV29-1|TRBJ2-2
CSAFSGANTGELFF
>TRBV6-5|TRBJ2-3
CASRKVYTDTQYF
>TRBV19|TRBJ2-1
CASSLLLASAGEQFF
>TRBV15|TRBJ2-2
CATSGDRANTGELFF
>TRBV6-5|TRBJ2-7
CASLSFNRGDDEQYF
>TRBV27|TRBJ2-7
CASSWRSGTLPYEQYF
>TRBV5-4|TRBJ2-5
CASSLGGLQGAQETQYF
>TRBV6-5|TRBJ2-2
CASTTRNTGELFF
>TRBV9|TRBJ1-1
CASSPPGRAGEAFF
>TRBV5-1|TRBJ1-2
CASGTGGSYGYTF
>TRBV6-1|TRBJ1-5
CASSERGQGQPQHF
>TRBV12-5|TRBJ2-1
CASGLVWTGGYNEQFF
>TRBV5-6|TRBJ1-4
CASSPRQGSNEKLFF
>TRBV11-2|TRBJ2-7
CASSLSGAAYEQYF
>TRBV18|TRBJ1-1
CASSPRGQGAGNTEAFF
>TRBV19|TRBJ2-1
CATSPQGLSRYNEQFF
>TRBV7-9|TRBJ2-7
CASSERDTFYEQYF
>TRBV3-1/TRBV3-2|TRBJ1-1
CASSGQGPEAFF
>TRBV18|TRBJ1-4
CASSPPTGLDEKLFF
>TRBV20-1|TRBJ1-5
CSASNPLFGSNQPQHF
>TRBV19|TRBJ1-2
CASSPYQGDGYGYTF
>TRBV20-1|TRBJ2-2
CSASILAGVETGELFF
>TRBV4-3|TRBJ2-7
CASSPGGFYEQYF
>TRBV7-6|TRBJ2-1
CASSRAGEGEQFF
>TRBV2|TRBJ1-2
CASSMVGAGDHYGYTF
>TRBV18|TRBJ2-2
CASSPAAQGYTGELFF
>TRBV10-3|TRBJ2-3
CAISGGGEGITQYF
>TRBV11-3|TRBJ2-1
CASSWGLAGYNEQFF
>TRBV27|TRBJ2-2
CASSWGTGNTGELFF
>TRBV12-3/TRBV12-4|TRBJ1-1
CASSAGSRTEAFF
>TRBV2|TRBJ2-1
CASSDSGGPNEQFF
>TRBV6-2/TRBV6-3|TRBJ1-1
CASSNRDNTEAFF
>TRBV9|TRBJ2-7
CASSIGDRGLSYEQYF
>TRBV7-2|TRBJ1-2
CATSPGAGRPLSGYTF
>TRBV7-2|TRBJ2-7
CASSSSLSGAREQYF